This TCR beta chain was found in a study of regulatory T cells in long-lasting Graves disease. The V and J ends lost 7 bases and 5 bases respectively, with 12 bases between them. This CDR3 contains 13 residues. This clonotype was found a few times. Its specificity is not known. Study-wide findings and caveats: Persistent cases favored TRBV28, TRBJ1-2 and TRBJ2-5. Among persistent patients, a larger number of public clonotypes were shared (approximately 3,000) than among newly diagnosed patients (more than 850).

Noted time point: persistent/refractory GD, antithyroid drugs over 5 years with positive TRAb. RNA extracted from PBMCs served as the sequencing template. The guidelines of the American Thyroid Association were the basis for diagnosing Graves' disease. EDTA tubes received approximately 10 milliliters of drawn peripheral blood. Libraries of TCR beta came from iRepertoire HTBI primers plus Arm-PCR of CDR3 regions. TCRdb reanalysed the multiplex PCR reads using MiXCR and keeps one entry per CDR3 protein. The top ten hold approximately 8% of the sample, which has roughly 450,000 distinct CDR3 sequences, around 21% seen once.

This receptor was obtained from a female donor with Graves disease. This specimen consisted of peripheral blood mononuclear cells (PBMCs), obtained when the disease was refractory, from a patient treated with antithyroid drugs. The chain recombines TRBV12-3 or TRBV12-4 with TRBJ1-5, with D maybe TRBD1 (5 bases). The CDR3 DNA follows: TGTGCCAGCACCCGCGAAGGGGATCAGCCCCAGCATTTT. Its protein is CASTREGDQPQHF.